This passage covers 8 T cell receptor beta chains from one sample sequenced in a study of T cells in Graves' hyperthyroidism and ophthalmopathy. Amplified regions were TCR beta CDR3 sequences from RNA transcripts. HTBI primers were employed in a first-round RT-PCR of the TCR CDR3. TCRdb re-derived calls from the multiplex PCR reads in MiXCR, one entry per CDR3 protein. The profile shows about 590,000 distinct CDR3 sequences, approximately 14% of them singletons. The sample was blood. These receptor sequences come from a woman aged 25 to 39 with Graves' hyperthyroidism.

In its sample, this clonotype was seen a few times. This chain uses TRBV12-3 or TRBV12-4 with TRBJ2-3; 9 positions match TRBD2. The V segment lost 3 bases and the J segment 4 bases; nucleotides outside the gene matches: 11. This CDR3 has 17 amino acids. CDR3 region: CASSFYASGVSPDTQYF. The CDR3, as DNA: TGTGCCAGCAGTTTTTACGCTAGCGGGGTTTCTCCAGATACGCAGTATTTT.

Remarks on this clonotype: This may be a read error: a much more frequent sequence differs by one nucleotide. The genes are TRBV5-5 and TRBJ2-3, with D possibly TRBD2 on 6 matching bases. CDR3 length: 16 residues. V was clipped by 4 bases and J by 0 bases, with 15 bases between them. Germline V gene data show CDR1 as SGHKS and CDR2 as YYEKEE (reference sequence). CDR3 DNA sequence: TGTGCCAGCAGCCCTCGGGAGCAGACTAGCACAGATACGCAGTATTTT. It yields the protein CASSPREQTSTDTQYF.

This clonotype appeared many times. The chain joins TRBV29-1 to TRBJ2-1, with D hard to call. The CDR3 sequence is 14 residues long. V lost 2 bases, J lost 5 bases, and 13 bases lay in between. Looked up from germline, CDR1 is SQVTM and CDR2 is ANQGSEA. The CDR3 region is CSVEPSTINNEQFF. In DNA form, the CDR3 reads TGCAGCGTTGAACCGAGCACGATTAACAATGAGCAGTTCTTC.

Many counts were recorded for this clonotype. The rearrangement uses TRBV3-1 and TRBJ2-1, with 10 bases aligning to TRBD2. Germline trimming cut 9 bases from V and 5 bases from J; bases unmatched to any gene: 10. The germline CDR1 and CDR2 sequences are LGHDT and YNNKEL (reference sequence). The CDR3 runs 15 residues. The CDR3 nucleotides read TGTGCCAGTGGACTTGGACTAGCGGTCAACAATGAGCAGTTCTTC. It translates to CASGLGLAVNNEQFF.

This clonotype has just a few counts. The chain recombines TRBV10-3 with TRBJ2-1; maybe TRBD2 (6 bases). Germline V gene lookup returns CDR1 ENHRY and CDR2 SYGVKD. The V end was cut by 5 bases, the J end by 4 bases, with 12 bases between. CDR3 length: 14 amino acids. The CDR3 loop reads CAISNRDSYNEQFF. CDR3 bases: TGTGCCATCAGTAACCGGGACTCGTACAATGAGCAGTTCTTC.

This clonotype was detected many times. The genes are TRBV12-3 or TRBV12-4 and TRBJ2-5, with 9 positions matching TRBD2. Unmatched junction bases numbered 27, after V lost 5 bases and J lost 5 bases. The CDR3 length is 21 residues. CDR3 coding DNA: TGTGCCAGCAGTCTTATCTCCAGCGGGGTGCCCAGCGGGAGGTTGTATGAGACCCAGTACTTC. Translating it yields CASSLISSGVPSGRLYETQYF.

The chain carries TRBV5-5 and TRBJ1-1, with 10 bases that match TRBD1. CDR3 size: 15 residues. Looked up from germline, CDR1 is SGHKS and CDR2 is YYEKEE (reference sequence). The trim removed 2 bases at V and 5 bases at J, leaving 6 bases unmatched. DNA of the CDR3: TGTGCCAGCAGCTTTTCGCCGGGACAGGGGACTGAAGCTTTCTTT. It translates to CASSFSPGQGTEAFF.

About this clonotype itself: Being one base from a much bigger clone, this may be a read error. The chain recombines TRBV2 with TRBJ2-5; D is unresolved. The CDR3 is made up of 12 amino acids. Germline lookup yields CDR1 SNHLY and CDR2 FYNNEI. With 0 bases removed from V and 5 bases from J, the gap between germline ends came to 4 bases. For the CDR3, the DNA is TGTGCCAGCAGTGAAGCGCTGGAGACCCAGTACTTC. It codes for CASSEALETQYF.